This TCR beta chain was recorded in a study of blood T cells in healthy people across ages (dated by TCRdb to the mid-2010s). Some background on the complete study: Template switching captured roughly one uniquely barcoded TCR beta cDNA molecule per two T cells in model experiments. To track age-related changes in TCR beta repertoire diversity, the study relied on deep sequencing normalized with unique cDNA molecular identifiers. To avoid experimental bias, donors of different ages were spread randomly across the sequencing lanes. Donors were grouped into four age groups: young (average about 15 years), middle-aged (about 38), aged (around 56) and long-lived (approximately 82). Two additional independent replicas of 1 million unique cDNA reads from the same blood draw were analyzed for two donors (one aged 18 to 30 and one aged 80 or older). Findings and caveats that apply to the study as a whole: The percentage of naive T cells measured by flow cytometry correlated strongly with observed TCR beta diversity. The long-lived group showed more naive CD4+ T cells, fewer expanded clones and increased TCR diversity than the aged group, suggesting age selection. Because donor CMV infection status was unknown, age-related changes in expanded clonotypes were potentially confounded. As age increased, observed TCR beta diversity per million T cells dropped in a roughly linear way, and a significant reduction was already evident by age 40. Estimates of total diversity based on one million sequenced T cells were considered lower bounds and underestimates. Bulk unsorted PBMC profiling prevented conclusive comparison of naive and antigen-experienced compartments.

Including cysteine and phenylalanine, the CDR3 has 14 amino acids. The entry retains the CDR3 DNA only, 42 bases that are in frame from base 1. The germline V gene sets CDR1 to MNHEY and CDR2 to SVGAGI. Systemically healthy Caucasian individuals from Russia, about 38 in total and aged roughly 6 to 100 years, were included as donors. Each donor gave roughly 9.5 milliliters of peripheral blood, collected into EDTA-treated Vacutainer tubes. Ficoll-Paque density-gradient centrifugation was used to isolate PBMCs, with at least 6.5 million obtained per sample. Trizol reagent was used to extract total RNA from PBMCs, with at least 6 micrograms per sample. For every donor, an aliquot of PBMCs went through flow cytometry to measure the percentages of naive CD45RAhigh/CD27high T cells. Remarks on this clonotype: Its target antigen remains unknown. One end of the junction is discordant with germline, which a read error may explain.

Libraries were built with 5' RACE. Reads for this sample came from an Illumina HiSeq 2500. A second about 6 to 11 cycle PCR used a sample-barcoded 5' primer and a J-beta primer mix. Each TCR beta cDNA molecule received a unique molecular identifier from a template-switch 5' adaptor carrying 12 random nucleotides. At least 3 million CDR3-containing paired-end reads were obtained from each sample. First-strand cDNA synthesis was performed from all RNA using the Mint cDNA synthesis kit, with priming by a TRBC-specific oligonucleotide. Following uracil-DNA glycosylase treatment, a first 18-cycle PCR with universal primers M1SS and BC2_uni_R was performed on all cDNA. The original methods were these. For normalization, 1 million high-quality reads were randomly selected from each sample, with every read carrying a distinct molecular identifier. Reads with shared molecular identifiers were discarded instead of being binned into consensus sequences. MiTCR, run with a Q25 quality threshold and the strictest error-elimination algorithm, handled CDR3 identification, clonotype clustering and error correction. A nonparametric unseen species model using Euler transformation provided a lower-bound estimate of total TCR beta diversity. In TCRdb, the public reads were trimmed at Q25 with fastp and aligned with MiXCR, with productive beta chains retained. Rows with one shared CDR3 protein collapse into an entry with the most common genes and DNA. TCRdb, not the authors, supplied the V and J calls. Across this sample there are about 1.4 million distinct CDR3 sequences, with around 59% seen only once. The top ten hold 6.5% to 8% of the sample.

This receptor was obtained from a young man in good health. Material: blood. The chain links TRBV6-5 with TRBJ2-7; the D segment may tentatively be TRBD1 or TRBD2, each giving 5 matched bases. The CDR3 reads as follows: CASSSLGPLYEQYF. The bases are TGTGCTAGCAGTTCACTGGGACCTCTCTACGAGCAGTACTTC.